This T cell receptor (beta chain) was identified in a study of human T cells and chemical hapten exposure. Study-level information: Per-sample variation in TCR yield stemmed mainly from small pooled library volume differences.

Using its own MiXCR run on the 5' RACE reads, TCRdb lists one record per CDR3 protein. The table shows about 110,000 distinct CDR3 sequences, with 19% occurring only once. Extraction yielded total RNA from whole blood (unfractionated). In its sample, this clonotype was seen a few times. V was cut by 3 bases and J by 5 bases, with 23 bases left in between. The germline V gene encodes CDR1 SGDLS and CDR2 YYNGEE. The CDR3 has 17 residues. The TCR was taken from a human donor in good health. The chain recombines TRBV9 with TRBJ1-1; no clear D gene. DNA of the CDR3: TGTGCCAGCAGCGCCCACCTGGAGTTCTTTTTGGGGACTGAAGCTTTCTTT. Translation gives CASSAHLEFFLGTEAFF.